These T cell receptor beta chains were read from a single sample in a study of technical replicates of blood from several donors. TCRdb keeps only in-frame clones here, not all; method: immunoSEQ multiplex PCR. Of about 49,000 clones in the sample, about 93% were seen once. Sequenced input: PBMCs. All receptors come from a human donor in good health. Some clones in this sample may be carry-over from other donors' samples. Both conserved end residues are part of each CDR3. D genes are given only for firm matches. The size field is filled for only some rows; it gives once, few, many or a size class.

d_call | j_call | v_call | clone_size | cdr3_nt | cdr3_aa
TRBD1 | TRBJ2-6 | TRBV6-1 | - | TGTGCCACCGGGAGGACAGGGGATGGGGCCAACGTCCTGACTTTC | CATGRTGDGANVLTF
TRBD1 | TRBJ1-2 | TRBV2 | - | TGTGCCAGCAACCCGGACAGGGGGGTTGGCTACACCTTC | CASNPDRGVGYTF
TRBD2 | TRBJ2-3 | TRBV27 | - | TGTGCCAGCAGTTTAGAGGCTAGCGGGGGCCTCGGGGATACGCAGTATTTT | CASSLEASGGLGDTQYF
- | TRBJ2-3 | TRBV10-2 | - | TGCGCCAGCAGTGGCGGATCCGATACGCAGTATTTT | CASSGGSDTQYF
- | TRBJ1-5 | TRBV9 | - | TGTGCCAGCAGCGTAGATTGGGGAGTCGATCAGCCCCAGCATTTT | CASSVDWGVDQPQHF
- | TRBJ2-2 | TRBV5-4 | - | TGTGCCAGCAGCCCGGAGGGAGGCAACACCGGGGAGCTGTTTTTT | CASSPEGGNTGELFF
- | TRBJ2-2 | TRBV4-3 | once | TGCGCCAGCAGCTCGGGGATGGAACCCGGGGAGCTGTTTTTT | CASSSGMEPGELFF
- | TRBJ1-2 | TRBV5-4 | - | TGTGCCAGCAGCTTGGTGGGGGCGCAGGACTATGGCTACACCTTC | CASSLVGAQDYGYTF
- | TRBJ1-6 | TRBV9 | - | TGTGCCAGCAGCGGACAGAGCTATAATTCACCCCTCCACTTT | CASSGQSYNSPLHF
- | TRBJ2-1 | TRBV5-1 | few | TGCGCCAGCAGCTTGGCGGGGATCAATGAGCAGTTCTTC | CASSLAGINEQFF